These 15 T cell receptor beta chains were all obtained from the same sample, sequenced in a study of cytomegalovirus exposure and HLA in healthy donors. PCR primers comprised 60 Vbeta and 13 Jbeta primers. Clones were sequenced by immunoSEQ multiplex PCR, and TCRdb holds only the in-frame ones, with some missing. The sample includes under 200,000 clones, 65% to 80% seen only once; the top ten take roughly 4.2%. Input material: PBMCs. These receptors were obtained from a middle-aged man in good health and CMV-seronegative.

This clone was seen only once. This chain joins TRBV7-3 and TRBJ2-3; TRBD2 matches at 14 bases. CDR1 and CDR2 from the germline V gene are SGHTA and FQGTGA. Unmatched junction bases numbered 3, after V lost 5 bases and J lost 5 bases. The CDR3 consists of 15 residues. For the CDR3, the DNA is TGTGCCAGCAGCGGACTAGCGGGGGGCCAAGATACGCAGTATTTT. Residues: CASSGLAGGQDTQYF.

Written as DNA, the CDR3 is TGTGCCAGCAGTCCCGAGTCCAGGACAGGGTACGAAAAACTGTTTTTT. Protein sequence: CASSPESRTGYEKLFF. The rearrangement joins TRBV27 to TRBJ1-4; 8 bases are a match to TRBD1. This CDR3 spans 16 amino acids. Germline trimming cut 5 bases from V and 8 bases from J; bases unmatched to any gene: 13. Germline V gene lookup returns CDR1 MNHEY and CDR2 SMNVEV (reference sequence).

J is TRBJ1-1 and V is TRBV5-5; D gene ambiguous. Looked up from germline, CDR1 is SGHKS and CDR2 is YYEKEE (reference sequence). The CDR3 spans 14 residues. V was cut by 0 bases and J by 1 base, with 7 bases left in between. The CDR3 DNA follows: TGTGCCAGCAGCTTGGGGAGTCCGAACACTGAAGCTTTCTTT. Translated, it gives CASSLGSPNTEAFF.

CDR3 DNA sequence: TGTGCCAGCAGCTCCAGTGGGGGACAGGGGGCGAGCGAGCAGTACTTC. Translated, it gives CASSSSGGQGASEQYF. The gene calls are TRBV7-9 and TRBJ2-7, with 12 bases lining up with TRBD1. Germline V lookup: CDR1 SEHNR, CDR2 FQNEAQ (reference sequence). V gave up 4 bases and J gave up 6 bases; unmatched junction bases: 10. The CDR3 extends over 16 amino acids.

CDR3 sequence (DNA): TGTGCCAGCAGCTCCCGGGACTCATACACAGATACGCAGTATTTT. As protein: CASSSRDSYTDTQYF. The rearrangement links TRBV7-2 to TRBJ2-3; the D gene is possibly TRBD2 (6 bases). The germline gives CDR1 SGHTA, CDR2 FQGNSA. Trimming shortened V by 4 bases and J by 2 bases, and 13 bases separated the two germline ends. The CDR3 is 15 residues long. The whole variable domain, filled in from reference TRBV7-2 and TRBJ2-3, reads GAGVSQSPSNKVTEKGKDVELRCDPISGHTALYWYRQSLGQGLEFLIYFQGNSAPDKSGLPSDRFSAERTGGSVSTLTIQRTQQEDSAVYLCASSSRDSYTDTQYFGPGTRLTVL.

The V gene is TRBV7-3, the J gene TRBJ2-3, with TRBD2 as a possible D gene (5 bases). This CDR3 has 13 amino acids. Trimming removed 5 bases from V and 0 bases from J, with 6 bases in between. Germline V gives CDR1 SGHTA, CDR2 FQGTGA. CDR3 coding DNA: TGTGCCAGCAGCCCGGGGAGCACAGATACGCAGTATTTT. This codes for CASSPGSTDTQYF.

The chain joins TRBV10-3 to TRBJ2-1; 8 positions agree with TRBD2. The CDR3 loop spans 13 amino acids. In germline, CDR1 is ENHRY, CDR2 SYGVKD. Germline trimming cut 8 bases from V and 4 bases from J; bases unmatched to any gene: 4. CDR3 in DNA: TGTGCCATCGGAATAGCGGGGTACAATGAGCAGTTCTTC. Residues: CAIGIAGYNEQFF.

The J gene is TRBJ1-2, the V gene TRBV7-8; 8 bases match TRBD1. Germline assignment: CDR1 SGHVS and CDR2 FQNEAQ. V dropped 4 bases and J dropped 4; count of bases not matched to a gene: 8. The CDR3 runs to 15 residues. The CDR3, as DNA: TGTGCCAGCAGCTCGCCACAGGGGGGAATCTATGGCTACACCTTC. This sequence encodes CASSSPQGGIYGYTF.

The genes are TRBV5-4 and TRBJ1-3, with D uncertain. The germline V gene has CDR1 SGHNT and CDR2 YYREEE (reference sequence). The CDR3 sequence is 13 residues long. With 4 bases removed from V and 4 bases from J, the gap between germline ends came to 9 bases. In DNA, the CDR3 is TGTGCCAGCAGCGGCATGGGCGGAAACACCATATATTTT. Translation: CASSGMGGNTIYF.

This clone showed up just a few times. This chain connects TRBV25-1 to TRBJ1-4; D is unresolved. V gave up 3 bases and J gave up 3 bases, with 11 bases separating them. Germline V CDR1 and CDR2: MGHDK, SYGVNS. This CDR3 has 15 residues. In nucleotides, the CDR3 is TGTGCCAGCAGTGACGCCCCTAGTGCTAATGAAAAACTGTTTTTT. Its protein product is CASSDAPSANEKLFF.

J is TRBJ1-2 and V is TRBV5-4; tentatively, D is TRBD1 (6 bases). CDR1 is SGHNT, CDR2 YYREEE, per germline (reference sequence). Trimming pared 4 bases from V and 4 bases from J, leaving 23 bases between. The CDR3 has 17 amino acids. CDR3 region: CASSPSGGALRLYGYTF. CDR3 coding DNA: TGTGCCAGCAGCCCGTCTGGGGGCGCGTTAAGACTCTATGGCTACACCTTC.

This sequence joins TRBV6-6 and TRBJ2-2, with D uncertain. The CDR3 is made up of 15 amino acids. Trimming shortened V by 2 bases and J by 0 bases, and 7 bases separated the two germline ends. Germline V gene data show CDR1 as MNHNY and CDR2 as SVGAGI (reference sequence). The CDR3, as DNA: TGTGCCAGCAGTTACCGAGCCCCGAACACCGGGGAGCTGTTTTTT. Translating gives CASSYRAPNTGELFF.

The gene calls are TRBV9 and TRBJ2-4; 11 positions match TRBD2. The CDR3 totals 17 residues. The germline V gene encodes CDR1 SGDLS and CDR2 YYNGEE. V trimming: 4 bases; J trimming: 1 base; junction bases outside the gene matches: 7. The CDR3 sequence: CASSPFPSGGAKNIQYF. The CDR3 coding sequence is TGTGCCAGCAGCCCCTTCCCTAGCGGGGGGGCCAAAAACATTCAGTACTTC.

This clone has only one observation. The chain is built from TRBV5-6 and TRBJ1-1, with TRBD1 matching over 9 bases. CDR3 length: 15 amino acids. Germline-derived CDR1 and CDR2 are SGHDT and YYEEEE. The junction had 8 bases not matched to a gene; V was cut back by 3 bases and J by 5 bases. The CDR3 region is CASSSPDRGNTEAFF. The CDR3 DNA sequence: TGTGCCAGCAGCTCCCCCGACAGGGGGAATACTGAAGCTTTCTTT.

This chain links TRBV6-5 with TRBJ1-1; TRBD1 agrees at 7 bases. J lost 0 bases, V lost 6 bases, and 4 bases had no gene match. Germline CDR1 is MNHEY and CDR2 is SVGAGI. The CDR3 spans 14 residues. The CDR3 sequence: CASRDRRLNTEAFF. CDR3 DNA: TGTGCCAGCAGGGACAGGAGACTGAACACTGAAGCTTTCTTT.